These T cell receptor beta chains were read from a single sample in a study of blood T cells in healthy people across ages. TCRdb reprocessed the 5' RACE reads via MiXCR and lists one record per CDR3 protein. The sample shows around 2 million distinct CDR3 sequences, about two fifths of them seen only once. The specimen sequenced was blood. The receptors were sampled from a human donor in good health. Each CDR3 is given with its conserved first and last residue. D genes are given only for firm matches. Not every row has a clone size; where given, it reads once, few, many or a size class.

D,J,size,V,CDR3,DNA
NA,TRBJ1-2,NA,TRBV11-2,CASSFGLHYGYTF,TGTGCCAGCAGCTTTGGACTCCACTATGGCTACACCTTC
TRBD2,TRBJ2-1,once,TRBV15,CATSRDASGGDEQFF,TGTGCCACCAGCAGAGATGCTAGCGGGGGAGATGAGCAGTTCTTC
TRBD2,TRBJ2-5,NA,TRBV12-3/TRBV12-4,CASSFGAGESYNEQYF,TGCGCCAGCAGTTTCGGAGCGGGGGAGTCCTACAATGAGCAGTACTTC
NA,TRBJ2-4,few,TRBV4-3,CASSQDWGELVLTKNIQYF,TGCGCCAGCAGCCAAGATTGGGGGGAATTGGTCCTTACCAAAAACATTCAGTACTTC
NA,TRBJ2-7,NA,TRBV11-2,CASSLRGNGYEQYF,TGTGCCAGCAGCTTAAGGGGAAACGGGTACGAGCAGTACTTC
NA,TRBJ1-1,NA,TRBV20-1,CSASPFGFF,TGCAGTGCTAGCCCGTTCGGGTTCTTT
NA,TRBJ2-7,few,TRBV7-8,CASSLDFDEQYF,TGTGCCAGCAGCTTAGATTTTGACGAGCAGTACTTC
TRBD2,TRBJ2-1,NA,TRBV6-1,CASRLTSGQTYNEQFF,TGTGCCAGCAGACTGACTAGCGGTCAGACCTACAATGAGCAGTTCTTC
NA,TRBJ2-1,once,TRBV5-1,CASSLDGGIEEQFF,TGCGCCAGCAGCTTGGACGGGGGAATAGAAGAGCAGTTCTTC
NA,TRBJ1-6,few,TRBV20-1,CSARVGSPLHF,TGCAGTGCTAGAGTTGGTTCACCCCTCCACTTT
NA,TRBJ1-6,NA,TRBV4-3,CASSQDLYQGSPLHF,TGCGCCAGCAGCCAAGATCTCTATCAGGGTTCACCCCTCCACTTT
NA,TRBJ2-5,NA,TRBV7-3,CASSLRPPPPVEQYF,TGTGCCAGCAGCTTAAGGCCACCCCCTCCTGTGGAGCAGTACTTC
NA,TRBJ1-1,NA,TRBV7-2,CASSLRPTNTEAFF,TGTGCCAGCAGCTTAAGGCCCACGAACACTGAAGCTTTCTTT
NA,TRBJ2-3,few,TRBV12-3/TRBV12-4,CASSRASSTDTQYF,TGTGCCAGCTCCCGAGCGAGTTCAACAGATACGCAGTATTTT
NA,TRBJ2-5,NA,TRBV12-3/TRBV12-4,CASGVLSQETQYF,TGTGCCAGCGGGGTCCTATCCCAAGAGACCCAGTACTTC
NA,TRBJ1-2,NA,TRBV7-2,CASSLAGAAQGYTF,TGTGCCAGCAGCTTAGCGGGGGCAGCCCAGGGCTACACCTTC
NA,TRBJ2-1,NA,TRBV2,CASSGLGDFNEQFF,TGTGCCAGCAGTGGACTGGGGGACTTCAATGAGCAGTTCTTC
NA,TRBJ1-5,NA,TRBV4-3,CASSTTGDSNQPQHF,TGCGCCAGCAGCACCACTGGGGATAGCAATCAGCCCCAGCATTTT
TRBD2,TRBJ2-1,few,TRBV7-2,CASSLVPTSGFYNEQFF,TGTGCCAGCAGCTTAGTCCCAACTAGCGGGTTCTACAATGAGCAGTTCTTC
NA,TRBJ1-5,NA,TRBV7-2,CASGSTADQPQHF,TGTGCCAGCGGCTCCACAGCCGATCAGCCCCAGCATTTT
NA,TRBJ2-3,once,TRBV6-1,CASSEGRAQYF,TGTGCCAGCAGTGAAGGTCGGGCGCAGTATTTT
TRBD1,TRBJ1-5,NA,TRBV20-1,CSAEQGAQNQPQHF,TGCAGTGCTGAACAGGGGGCCCAGAATCAGCCCCAGCATTTT
TRBD2,TRBJ2-7,NA,TRBV2,CASSGPAGGLEQYF,TGTGCCAGCAGTGGCCCAGCGGGGGGGCTCGAGCAGTACTTC
NA,TRBJ1-1,NA,TRBV20-1,CSARGLLMNTEAFF,TGCAGTGCTAGAGGACTGCTCATGAACACTGAAGCTTTCTTT
NA,TRBJ1-5,once,TRBV4-1,CASSQGEGNQPQHF,TGCGCCAGCAGCCAAGGAGAGGGCAATCAGCCCCAGCATTTT
NA,TRBJ2-7,few,TRBV28,CASSLLGGGQGSDEQYF,TGTGCCAGCAGTTTATTAGGGGGGGGCCAGGGATCTGACGAGCAGTACTTC
TRBD1,TRBJ2-7,NA,TRBV9,CASSVAPGGEQYF,TGTGCCAGCAGCGTCGCGCCAGGGGGCGAGCAGTACTTC
NA,TRBJ1-1,NA,TRBV7-9,CASSLIPTEAFF,TGTGCCAGCAGCTTGATTCCCACTGAAGCTTTCTTT
NA,TRBJ2-1,NA,TRBV11-3,CASSLLVGSHEQFF,TGTGCCAGCAGCTTATTGGTTGGTTCCCATGAGCAGTTCTTC
NA,TRBJ1-2,NA,TRBV29-1,CSVVEGGGYGYTF,TGCAGCGTTGTTGAGGGTGGAGGCTATGGCTACACCTTC
NA,TRBJ2-7,NA,TRBV20-1,CSAREGTFSYEQYF,TGCAGTGCTAGAGAGGGGACCTTTTCCTACGAGCAGTACTTC
NA,TRBJ2-5,many,TRBV12-3/TRBV12-4,CASSLSERGTQYF,TGTGCCAGCAGTTTATCAGAGCGAGGAACCCAGTACTTC
TRBD1,TRBJ2-4,NA,TRBV7-2,CASSPQRGGQGYF,TGTGCCAGCAGCCCCCAAAGGGGGGGACAGGGGTACTTC
NA,TRBJ2-1,many,TRBV7-2,CASSLYRPSDEQFF,TGTGCCAGCAGCTTGTACAGGCCCTCGGATGAGCAGTTCTTC
NA,TRBJ1-4,few,TRBV27,CASSLRASLMLNEKLFF,TGTGCCAGCAGTTTAAGAGCGTCTTTGATGCTTAATGAAAAACTGTTTTTT
NA,TRBJ2-2,few,TRBV10-3,CAIRALTGTTGELFF,TGTGCCATCAGAGCCCTTACTGGAACTACCGGGGAGCTGTTTTTT
NA,TRBJ2-7,few,TRBV5-6,CASSLAGNLYEQYF,TGTGCCAGCAGCTTGGCGGGAAACCTCTACGAGCAGTACTTC
NA,TRBJ1-1,few,TRBV4-3,CASSQDLRRRMNTEAFF,TGCGCCAGCAGCCAAGATTTAAGACGGCGTATGAACACTGAAGCTTTCTTT
NA,TRBJ1-5,NA,TRBV2,CASSKTYSNQPQHF,TGTGCCAGCAGCAAGACTTATAGCAATCAGCCCCAGCATTTT
TRBD1,TRBJ2-6,few,TRBV20-1,CSAGTGVSSGANVLTF,TGCAGTGCTGGGACAGGGGTGTCCTCTGGGGCCAACGTCCTGACTTTC
NA,TRBJ1-1,NA,TRBV20-1,CSAPPNMNTEAFF,TGCAGTGCCCCGCCGAATATGAACACTGAAGCTTTCTTT
NA,TRBJ1-1,NA,TRBV10-3,CAITLALGDTEAFF,TGTGCCATAACCCTGGCCCTGGGGGACACTGAAGCTTTCTTT
NA,TRBJ1-1,once,TRBV11-2,CASSRVTGNFEAFF,TGTGCCAGCAGCCGAGTGACAGGCAACTTTGAAGCTTTCTTT
NA,TRBJ2-3,few,TRBV7-2,CASSSDMILVGTQYF,TGTGCCAGCAGCTCCGACATGATTCTCGTGGGTACGCAGTATTTT
TRBD1,TRBJ2-3,NA,TRBV27,CASSLSLRTGGPDMQYF,TGTGCCAGCAGTCTAAGCTTGAGGACAGGGGGCCCCGATATGCAGTATTTT
NA,TRBJ1-2,few,TRBV20-1,CSASRLTEDGYTF,TGCAGTGCTAGTAGGCTGACTGAAGATGGCTACACCTTC
TRBD1,TRBJ2-7,NA,TRBV7-9,CASTRTGGEYEQYF,TGTGCCAGCACTAGGACAGGGGGCGAATACGAGCAGTACTTC
NA,TRBJ1-1,NA,TRBV7-8,CASSLSAGSEAFF,TGTGCCAGCAGCTTATCAGCAGGGTCTGAAGCTTTCTTT
TRBD1,TRBJ2-1,few,TRBV29-1,CSVEGQGADYNEQFF,TGCAGCGTTGAGGGACAGGGGGCGGACTACAATGAGCAGTTCTTC
NA,TRBJ1-4,few,TRBV11-1,CASSEDSQNEKLFF,TGTGCCAGCAGTGAAGACAGTCAAAATGAAAAACTGTTTTTT
TRBD1,TRBJ1-2,few,TRBV20-1,CSARKSGGWGYTF,TGCAGTGCTAGAAAGTCAGGGGGCTGGGGCTACACCTTC
TRBD2,TRBJ2-3,few,TRBV4-3,CASSRGRTSGGTTQYF,TGCGCCAGCAGCCGAGGCCGGACTAGCGGGGGCACTACGCAGTATTTT